One and the same sample provided the 21 T cell receptor beta chains below, sequenced in a study of blood T cell repertoires in COVID-19. Here immunoSEQ multiplex PCR was the method, and the copy in TCRdb shows in-frame clones only, minus some. The sample gives 200,000 to 300,000 clones, 84% of which show up once; more than 4% is in the top ten. The specimen was peripheral blood. These receptors originate from a man in his fifties or sixties with acute or convalescent COVID-19.

There are a few counts of this clone. The chain is built from TRBV19 and TRBJ2-7, with D uncertain. The V end lost 8 bases, the J end lost 2 bases, and 16 bases lay between the germline ends. Germline CDR1 LNHDA, CDR2 SQIVND (reference sequence). The CDR3 is 14 residues long. CDR3 loop: CASRSVAGTYEQYF. The CDR3 coding sequence is TGTGCCAGTCGAAGTGTCGCAGGAACCTACGAGCAGTACTTC.

The V and J genes are TRBV6-6 and TRBJ1-2; D gene uncertain. The CDR3 is 15 residues long. Trimming pared 6 bases from V and 0 bases from J, leaving 14 bases between. The germline V gene has CDR1 MNHNY and CDR2 SVGAGI (reference sequence). CDR3 sequence: CASSFPPETNYGYTF. In DNA, the CDR3 is TGTGCCAGCAGCTTCCCCCCAGAAACTAACTATGGCTACACCTTC.

V and J are TRBV3-1 (or the pseudogene TRBV3-2) and TRBJ2-1; TRBD2 matches at 11 bases. Germline CDR1 is LGHDT and CDR2 is YNNKEL (reference sequence). The CDR3 extends over 16 amino acids. J lost 1 base, V lost 4 bases, and 3 bases had no gene match. CDR3 in DNA: TGTGCCAGCAGCCTTAGCGGGGGGGCGTCCTACAATGAGCAGTTCTTC. It is translated as CASSLSGGASYNEQFF.

This sequence joins TRBV21-1 and TRBJ2-1; whether TRBD2, the table's D call, matches the DNA was not checked. TRBV21-1 is termed a pseudogene. The CDR3 sequence is 15 residues long. The CDR3 DNA reads as TGTGCCAGCGGACTCGGACTAGCGGGAGCCAATGAGCAGTTCTTC. Its translation is CASGLGLAGANEQFF.

The chain is built from TRBV6-5 and TRBJ2-7; TRBD1 aligns across 8 bases. Germline V CDR1 and CDR2: MNHEY, SVGAGI. V gave up 5 bases and J gave up 5 bases; unmatched junction bases: 5. The CDR3 contains 13 residues. The chain's CDR3 is CASSRAGGDEQYF. The CDR3 bases are TGTGCCAGCAGTCGTGCAGGGGGCGACGAGCAGTACTTC.

The chain has TRBV28 and TRBJ2-7, with TRBD1 identical over 9 bases. Germline values: CDR1 MDHEN, CDR2 SYDVKM. V lost 4 bases, J lost 7 bases, and 11 bases stayed unmatched. The CDR3 length is 15 residues. The CDR3 loop reads CASSSRTGVIREQYF. The CDR3 coding sequence is TGTGCCAGCAGTTCCCGGACAGGGGTGATTCGAGAGCAGTACTTC. The full variable domain, its missing parts supplied by reference TRBV28 and TRBJ2-7, is DVKVTQSSRYLVKRTGEKVFLECVQDMDHENMFWYRQDPGLGLRLIYFSYDVKMKEKGDIPEGYSVSREKKERFSLILESASTNQTSMYLCASSSRTGVIREQYFGPGTRLTVT.

The chain combines TRBV7-9 with TRBJ1-5; D perhaps matches TRBD1 (6 bases). Per the germline V gene, CDR1 is SEHNR and CDR2 is FQNEAQ (reference sequence). V was cut by 5 bases and J by 2 bases, with 16 bases left in between. The CDR3 extends over 16 amino acids. This CDR3 is CASSASGGGGNQPQHF. The CDR3 nucleotides are TGTGCCAGCAGCGCGTCGGGCGGGGGCGGCAATCAGCCCCAGCATTTT.

V and J are TRBV7-9 and TRBJ2-7; perhaps TRBD1 as D (6 bases). CDR1 and CDR2 from the germline V gene are SEHNR and FQNEAQ (reference sequence). The CDR3 runs to 15 residues. Trimming removed 6 bases from V and 6 bases from J, with 21 bases in between. The CDR3 DNA reads as TGTGCCAGCAGTTTCCTACAGGGCCCCATCGGCGAGCAGTACTTC. It specifies CASSFLQGPIGEQYF. The full variable domain, in which reference TRBV7-9 and TRBJ2-7 provide the parts outside the CDR3, is DTGVSQNPRHKITKRGQNVTFRCDPISEHNRLYWYRQTLGQGPEFLTYFQNEAQLEKSRLLSDRFSAERPKGSFSTLEIQRTEQGDSAMYLCASSFLQGPIGEQYFGPGTRLTVT.

The rearrangement links TRBV7-3 to TRBJ2-1, with a weak D call TRBD1 (6 bases). Per the germline V gene, CDR1 is SGHTA and CDR2 is FQGTGA. CDR3 length: 14 amino acids. The V gene lost 4 bases and the J gene lost 2 bases, with 9 bases spanning the gap. In DNA, the CDR3 is TGTGCCAGCAGCTGGGACACTACCTACAATGAGCAGTTCTTC. It specifies CASSWDTTYNEQFF.

The chain uses TRBV7-9 and TRBJ2-5; 11 nucleotides match TRBD2. V was pared by 4 bases and J by 1 base, with 5 bases of the junction left unmatched. CDR3 length equals 16 residues. Germline CDR1 SEHNR, CDR2 FQNEAQ (reference sequence). The CDR3, as DNA: TGTGCCAGCAGCTCCCAACTAGCGGGGGCCCAAGAGACCCAGTACTTC. Its protein product is CASSSQLAGAQETQYF.

V usage is TRBV5-4 and J usage is TRBJ1-1, with 7 nucleotides matching TRBD1. J lost 2 bases, V lost 3 bases, and 7 bases had no gene match. The germline CDR1 and CDR2 sequences are SGHNT and YYREEE (reference sequence). The CDR3 totals 15 residues. The CDR3 protein is CASSYRTGPNTEAFF. CDR3 nucleotide sequence: TGTGCCAGCAGCTATAGGACAGGCCCAAACACTGAAGCTTTCTTT.

This chain's CDR3 is CASSRQGARGELFF. The CDR3 DNA sequence: TGTGCCAGCAGCCGACAGGGGGCAAGGGGGGAGCTGTTTTTT. V usage is TRBV6-1 and J usage is TRBJ2-2, with 10 bases aligning to TRBD1. Germline CDR1 and CDR2: MNHNS and SASEGT. V was pared by 6 bases and J by 8 bases, with 6 bases of the junction left unmatched. This CDR3 contains 14 residues.

The count of this clone is one. V gene TRBV18 combines with J gene TRBJ1-1; unclear D gene. Germline V gene lookup returns CDR1 KGHSH and CDR2 LQKENI. Trimming stripped 6 bases from V and 4 bases from J, with 12 bases between. CDR3 size: 13 residues. The CDR3 region has the DNA TGTGCCAGCTCCCCGTGGGCGACCACTGAAGCTTTCTTT. Its protein product is CASSPWATTEAFF. The whole variable domain, remainder taken from reference TRBV18 and TRBJ1-1, is NAGVMQNPRHLVRRRGQEARLRCSPMKGHSHVYWYRQLPEEGLKFMVYLQKENIIDESGMPKERFSAEFPKEGPSILRIQQVVRGDSAAYFCASSPWATTEAFFGQGTRLTVV.

The V call is TRBV2, the J call TRBJ2-4; 10 bases are shared with TRBD1. V dropped 8 bases and J dropped 2; count of bases not matched to a gene: 12. The CDR3 length is 17 residues. In germline, CDR1 is SNHLY, CDR2 FYNNEI. This CDR3 reads CASQNFGTGEPKNIQYF. CDR3 coding DNA: TGTGCCAGCCAAAACTTCGGGACAGGGGAACCCAAAAACATTCAGTACTTC.

The V gene is TRBV2, the J gene TRBJ1-1; D perhaps matches TRBD1 (6 bases). Germline-derived CDR1 and CDR2 are SNHLY and FYNNEI. V was clipped by 6 bases and J by 1 base, with 12 bases between them. This CDR3 contains 14 residues. The CDR3 sequence: CASRGDNSNTEAFF. The DNA of the CDR3 is TGTGCCAGCAGAGGGGACAATTCGAACACTGAAGCTTTCTTT. The entire variable domain, with the rest obtained from reference TRBV2 and TRBJ1-1, is as follows: EPEVTQTPSHQVTQMGQEVILRCVPISNHLYFYWYRQILGQKVEFLVSFYNNEISEKSEIFDDQFSVERPDGSNFTLKIRSTKLEDSAMYFCASRGDNSNTEAFFGQGTRLTVV.

The chain has TRBV5-4 and TRBJ2-7, with 8 bases aligning to TRBD1. The CDR3 consists of 15 residues. Looked up from germline, CDR1 is SGHNT and CDR2 is YYREEE (reference sequence). The junction had 9 bases not matched to a gene; V was cut back by 0 bases and J by 7 bases. In DNA form, the CDR3 reads TGTGCCAGCAGCTTGGAGACAGGGGCTTCGGGGGAGCAGTACTTC. Amino acids: CASSLETGASGEQYF.

This clone was observed a handful of times. The chain employs TRBV13 and TRBJ1-6; 9 positions match TRBD1. Trimming took 4 bases from V and 0 from J; bases not matched to a gene: 7. The CDR3 loop spans 18 amino acids. Germline V gives CDR1 PRHDT, CDR2 FYEKMQ (reference sequence). The CDR3 sequence is CASSYGTGKSSYNSPLHF. The CDR3 nucleotides read TGTGCCAGCAGCTACGGGACAGGGAAGAGCTCCTATAATTCACCCCTCCACTTT.

This clone was detected only a few times. The chain links TRBV5-4 to TRBJ2-3; 7 bases agree with TRBD2. The CDR3 sequence is 17 residues long. Losses at the gene ends were 4 bases for V and 0 bases for J; bases not matched to a gene: 11. Germline-derived CDR1 and CDR2 are SGHNT and YYREEE (reference sequence). The CDR3 DNA is TGTGCCAGCAGCGGGGCGTTGCCGGGACTAAGCACAGATACGCAGTATTTT. Its protein is CASSGALPGLSTDTQYF.

The rearrangement links TRBV11-2 to TRBJ2-3; weak D call: TRBD2 (5 bases). The CDR3 extends over 16 amino acids. Germline V lookup: CDR1 SGHAT, CDR2 FQNNGV. The V gene lost 5 bases and the J gene lost 2 bases, with 17 bases spanning the gap. For the CDR3, the DNA is TGTGCCAGCAGCCTTGCGTACGGACTCTCCACAGATACGCAGTATTTT. Protein: CASSLAYGLSTDTQYF.

The chain combines TRBV9 with TRBJ1-2, with D perhaps TRBD1 (5 bases). The germline gives CDR1 SGDLS, CDR2 YYNGEE. V lost 3 bases and J 4 bases, leaving 28 bases between the germline ends. The CDR3 is made up of 19 amino acids. Written as DNA, the CDR3 is TGTGCCAGCAGCGGGCGACAACACGACAGAGGAGAACCGCCCTATGGCTACACCTTC. Residues: CASSGRQHDRGEPPYGYTF.

V gene TRBV2 combines with J gene TRBJ2-2; perhaps TRBD2 as D (5 bases). CDR3 length equals 18 residues. Germline assignment: CDR1 SNHLY and CDR2 FYNNEI. The V and J ends lost 6 bases and 0 bases respectively, with 20 bases between them. The CDR3: CASSNGLTHSTNTGELFF. CDR3 DNA sequence: TGTGCCAGCAGCAACGGACTGACCCATTCCACGAACACCGGGGAGCTGTTTTTT. Looking up the rest from reference TRBV2 and TRBJ2-2 gives the full variable domain: EPEVTQTPSHQVTQMGQEVILRCVPISNHLYFYWYRQILGQKVEFLVSFYNNEISEKSEIFDDQFSVERPDGSNFTLKIRSTKLEDSAMYFCASSNGLTHSTNTGELFFGEGSRLTVL.